This TCR beta chain was recorded in a study of high-grade serous ovarian cancer treatment subgroups. Overall study context: Mean per sample: around 13,000 reads, 6,500 to 9,000 unique TCR beta rearrangements.

Measured with immunoSEQ multiplex PCR; TCRdb has only the in-frame clones, and not every one. Here the sample spans about 12,000 clones, approximately 88% being singletons. This clone was recorded once. Its target is unknown. The junction shows a germline mismatch at one end, possibly a read error. Study-wide results and limits: Repertoire similarity ranged about 0.1 to 0.79 between tumors of one patient. These tumor repertoires lack spatial information from bulk sequencing.

Tumor samples were taken before definitive surgery or chemotherapy. CDR1 MNHNS and CDR2 SASEGT come from the germline V gene. CDR3 size: 15 residues. This TCR was recovered from a human donor with high-grade serous ovarian cancer. Sequenced material: tumor tissue. The genes are TRBV6-1 and TRBJ1-1, with D hard to call. The CDR3 DNA reads as TGTGCCAGCAGTGAGGGCGGGGTCGGGAACCCTGAAGCTTTCTTT. This sequence encodes CASSEGGVGNPEAFF.